A single sample is the source of the 2 T cell receptor beta chains below, sequenced in a study of breast tumors, draining lymph nodes, adjacent tissues. TCRdb recomputed calls from the multiplex PCR reads with MiXCR, one row per CDR3 protein. This table holds some 170,000 distinct CDR3 sequences, around 33% found once. The lymph nodes were axillary draining lymph nodes from breast cancer patients. Sequenced: axillary lymph node tissue. These TCRs come from a female donor with breast cancer. Some clones in this sample may be carry-over from other donors' samples.

This clonotype was recorded at least ten times. The CDR3 DNA reads TGTGCCAGCAGCTTATACCGGGGGAGGATCTTAGATACGCAGTATTTT. Translation gives CASSLYRGRILDTQYF. The chain links TRBV7-8 to TRBJ2-3, with D possibly TRBD2 on 6 matching bases. Trimming took off 2 bases at V and 5 bases at J, with 17 bases between the two ends. Germline V gives CDR1 SGHVS, CDR2 FQNEAQ. The CDR3 is 16 amino acids. The whole variable domain, remainder taken from reference TRBV7-8 and TRBJ2-3, is GAGVSQSPRYKVAKRGQDVALRCDPISGHVSLFWYQQALGQGPEFLTYFQNEAQLDKSGLPSDRFFAERPEGSVSTLKIQRTQQEDSAVYLCASSLYRGRILDTQYFGPGTRLTVL.

Of note for this clonotype: This may stem from a read error, because a much larger clone lies one nucleotide away. The V call is TRBV18, the J call TRBJ2-1; D is unclear. Germline V gene data show CDR1 as KGHSH and CDR2 as LQKENI. This CDR3 has 14 residues. V was shortened by 6 bases and J by 5 bases, with 14 bases between the two germline ends. The CDR3 loop is CASSSNRNNNEQFF. Written as DNA, the CDR3 is TGTGCCAGCTCCTCAAATCGTAATAACAATGAGCAGTTCTTC.